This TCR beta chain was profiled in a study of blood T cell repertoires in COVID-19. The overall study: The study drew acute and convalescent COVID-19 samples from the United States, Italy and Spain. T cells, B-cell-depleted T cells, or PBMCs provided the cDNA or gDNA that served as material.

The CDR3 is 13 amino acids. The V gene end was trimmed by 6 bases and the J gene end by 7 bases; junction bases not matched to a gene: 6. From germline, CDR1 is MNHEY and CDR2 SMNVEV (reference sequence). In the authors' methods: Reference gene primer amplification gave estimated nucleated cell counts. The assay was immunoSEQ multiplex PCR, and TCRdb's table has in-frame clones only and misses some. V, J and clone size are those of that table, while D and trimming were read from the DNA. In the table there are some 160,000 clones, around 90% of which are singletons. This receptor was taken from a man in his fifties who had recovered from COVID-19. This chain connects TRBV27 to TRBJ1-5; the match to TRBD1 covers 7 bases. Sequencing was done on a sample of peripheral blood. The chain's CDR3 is CASSPSTGQPQHF. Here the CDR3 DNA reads TGTGCCAGCAGCCCCTCGACAGGGCAGCCCCAGCATTTT.